This entry concerns a single T cell receptor beta chain. This record comes from a study of blood T cell repertoires in COVID-19. Across the whole study: Samples representing acute and convalescent COVID-19 were sourced from the United States, Italy and Spain. Sources were T cells, B-cell-depleted T cells, or PBMCs; the material itself was cDNA or gDNA.

In the authors' workflow: It was from reference gene primer amplification that nucleated cell counts were estimated. Produced via immunoSEQ multiplex PCR; TCRdb's table is partial and in-frame only. V and J calls and clone size are copied from that table; D and trimming were computed from the DNA. The profile covers 20,000 to 25,000 clones, with roughly 89% appearing a single time and 8% to 10% taken by the ten largest. The CDR3 covers 15 residues. This rearrangement joins TRBV21-1 to TRBJ2-5; TRBD2 is the table's D call and was not checked against the DNA. TRBV21-1 is annotated as a pseudogene. The TCR originated in a human donor with active COVID-19. The donor label of this sample is uncertain. The specimen was peripheral blood. CDR3 DNA: TGTGCCAGCAGCAAAGTTGGGGGAAGCGGGGAGACCCAGTACTTC. This codes for CASSKVGGSGETQYF.